The 22 T cell receptor beta chains given below trace back to one sample, sequenced in a study of cytomegalovirus exposure and HLA in healthy donors. Researchers ran the PCR with 60 Vbeta and 13 Jbeta primers. Measured with immunoSEQ multiplex PCR; TCRdb has only the in-frame clones, and not every one. The sample consists of about 120,000 clones, roughly 80% of them appearing once. The sequencing sample was made of PBMCs. These receptors came from a man between 18 and 35 years old in good health and CMV-seropositive.

V gene TRBV18 combines with J gene TRBJ1-1, with D possibly TRBD1 on 6 matching bases. There are 18 residues in the CDR3. Germline loops: CDR1 KGHSH, CDR2 LQKENI. With 4 bases removed from V and 4 bases from J, the gap between germline ends came to 25 bases. The CDR3 is CASSHYRQESASGTEAFF. CDR3 bases: TGTGCCAGCTCACACTACAGACAGGAAAGTGCTTCGGGCACTGAAGCTTTCTTT.

The genes are TRBV10-2 and TRBJ2-3; 7 bases are a match to TRBD2. Germline loops: CDR1 WSHSY, CDR2 SAAADI. Losses at the gene ends were 2 bases for V and 1 base for J; bases not matched to a gene: 6. The CDR3 sequence is 16 residues long. CDR3 in DNA: TGCGCCAGCAGTGAGGTTGGGCTAGCGGGCACAGATACGCAGTATTTT. This translates into CASSEVGLAGTDTQYF.

This clone occurred a few times. The sample carries other DNA sequences with the same CDR3. The V and J genes are TRBV7-2 and TRBJ1-5, with 10 bases matching TRBD1. CDR1 is SGHTA, CDR2 FQGNSA, per germline. The junction had 5 bases not matched to a gene; V was cut back by 4 bases and J by 5 bases. This CDR3 spans 15 amino acids. CDR3 in amino acids: CASSSRTGGHQPQHF. CDR3 in DNA: TGTGCCAGCAGCTCCCGGACAGGGGGACATCAGCCCCAGCATTTT.

This clone has only a few counts. The V gene is TRBV7-2, the J gene TRBJ2-1, with 16 bases identical to TRBD2. The CDR3 covers 19 residues. Germline V gene lookup returns CDR1 SGHTA and CDR2 FQGNSA. The junction had 3 bases not matched to a gene; V was cut back by 1 base and J by 0 bases. The CDR3 nucleotides are TGTGCCAGCAGCTTAGGAGGGACTAGCGGGAGGGGCTCCTACAATGAGCAGTTCTTC. Its translation: CASSLGGTSGRGSYNEQFF. The full variable domain, rest sourced from reference TRBV7-2 and TRBJ2-1, is GAGVSQSPSNKVTEKGKDVELRCDPISGHTALYWYRQSLGQGLEFLIYFQGNSAPDKSGLPSDRFSAERTGGSVSTLTIQRTQQEDSAVYLCASSLGGTSGRGSYNEQFFGPGTRLTVL.

The sample holds a few counts of this clone. This chain links TRBV2 with TRBJ1-2, with D possibly matching TRBD1 (6 bases). Germline V CDR1 and CDR2: SNHLY, FYNNEI. Trimming removed 3 bases at V and 0 bases at J, with 20 bases between. The CDR3 is 18 residues long. CDR3 bases: TGTGCCAGCAGTGATCCTCTGGTCCAGGGGCCAACTAACTATGGCTACACCTTC. This encodes CASSDPLVQGPTNYGYTF. The complete variable domain, with remaining parts taken from reference TRBV2 and TRBJ1-2, reads EPEVTQTPSHQVTQMGQEVILRCVPISNHLYFYWYRQILGQKVEFLVSFYNNEISEKSEIFDDQFSVERPDGSNFTLKIRSTKLEDSAMYFCASSDPLVQGPTNYGYTFGSGTRLTVV.

V and J are TRBV5-6 and TRBJ1-2, with 9 positions matching TRBD1. Per germline, CDR1 SGHDT and CDR2 YYEEEE. V shed 2 bases, J shed 8 bases, and the junction held 7 bases outside the gene matches. CDR3 length: 14 amino acids. In DNA form, the CDR3 reads TGTGCCAGCAGCTTTAGGGGACAGGGTTTGGGCTACACCTTC. This sequence encodes CASSFRGQGLGYTF.

This chain uses TRBV5-6 with TRBJ2-7; no clear D. Trimming shortened V by 7 bases and J by 0 bases, and 5 bases separated the two germline ends. CDR3 length equals 11 residues. From germline, CDR1 is SGHDT and CDR2 YYEEEE. The CDR3 region has the DNA TGTGCCAGCGCTAACTCCTACGAGCAGTACTTC. Protein product: CASANSYEQYF.

DNA for the CDR3: TGTGCCAGCAGCTTGACTAGCGGAGGCCTCACAGATACGCAGTATTTT. It translates to CASSLTSGGLTDTQYF. The chain has TRBV5-6 and TRBJ2-3; 8 bases match TRBD2. The CDR3 totals 16 residues. Germline trimming cut 1 base from V and 2 bases from J; bases unmatched to any gene: 6. The V gene's germline CDR1 is SGHDT and CDR2 YYEEEE.

The V gene is TRBV30, the J gene TRBJ1-1; 9 bases align to TRBD1. This CDR3 region has 13 residues. The germline gives CDR1 GTSNPN, CDR2 SVGIG (reference sequence). J gave up 4 bases and V 5 bases, and 5 bases lay outside the gene matches. CDR3 protein: CAWGQGMGTEAFF. The CDR3 DNA sequence: TGTGCCTGGGGACAGGGGATGGGCACTGAAGCTTTCTTT. The full variable domain, in which reference TRBV30 and TRBJ1-1 provide the parts outside the CDR3, is SQTIHQWPATLVQPVGSPLSLECTVEGTSNPNLYWYRQAAGRGLQLLFYSVGIGQISSEVPQNLSASRPQDRQFILSSKKLLLSDSGFYLCAWGQGMGTEAFFGQGTRLTVV.

This chain connects TRBV7-2 to TRBJ2-4, with 9 bases identical to TRBD1. With V trimmed by 5 bases and J by 5 bases, 10 bases remained unmatched. Per the germline V gene, CDR1 is SGHTA and CDR2 is FQGNSA. This CDR3 comprises 16 residues. CDR3 nucleotide sequence: TGTGCCAGCAGCCCTCCGACAGGGGGAGGGGAAAACATTCAGTACTTC. Translation: CASSPPTGGGENIQYF.

The V and J genes are TRBV10-2 and TRBJ2-3, with TRBD1 matching over 7 bases. J lost 5 bases, V lost 6 bases, and 2 bases had no gene match. The CDR3 has 12 amino acids. CDR1 is WSHSY and CDR2 is SAAADI in the germline V gene. The CDR3 here is CASSGQVDTQYF. For the CDR3, the DNA is TGCGCCAGCAGCGGACAGGTAGATACGCAGTATTTT.

The V gene is TRBV30, the J gene TRBJ1-5; 9 positions agree with TRBD1. Germline V gives CDR1 GTSNPN, CDR2 SVGIG (reference sequence). V shed 1 base and J 4 bases; nucleotides not matched to a gene: 5. The CDR3 length is 15 residues. The CDR3 nucleotides read TGTGCCTGGAGTGAAGGGACAGGGCGGAATCAGCCCCAGCATTTT. This translates into CAWSEGTGRNQPQHF.

The chain uses TRBV4-2 and TRBJ1-1; 11 bases map to TRBD1. This CDR3 spans 14 amino acids. Germline-derived CDR1 and CDR2 are LGHNA and YNFKEQ. The trim removed 3 bases at V and 7 bases at J, leaving 4 bases unmatched. The CDR3 coding sequence is TGTGCCAGCAGCCACCCGGACAGGGGGCATGAAGCTTTCTTT. It is translated as CASSHPDRGHEAFF.

The J gene is TRBJ1-6, the V gene TRBV27; TRBD1 matches 9 bases. The V and J ends lost 0 bases and 7 bases, in that order; junction bases with no gene match: 1. This CDR3 region has 15 residues. Per germline, CDR1 MNHEY and CDR2 SMNVEV (reference sequence). In DNA form, the CDR3 reads TGTGCCAGCAGTTTATCGGGACAGGGAAATTCACCCCTCCACTTT. As protein: CASSLSGQGNSPLHF.

The chain links TRBV27 to TRBJ1-1; a possible D gene is TRBD1 (6 bases). Germline V gives CDR1 MNHEY, CDR2 SMNVEV (reference sequence). The V and J ends lost 4 bases and 1 base respectively, with 28 bases between them. This CDR3 is built from 20 residues. DNA for the CDR3: TGTGCCAGCAGTTCCACTTCTCGCTTTTTACAGGGACGAAAGAACACTGAAGCTTTCTTT. Translating gives CASSSTSRFLQGRKNTEAFF.

This sequence joins TRBV2 and TRBJ2-1, with D possibly being TRBD1 (5 bases). The CDR3 has 13 residues. Looked up from germline, CDR1 is SNHLY and CDR2 is FYNNEI. V dropped 6 bases and J dropped 6 bases, with 12 bases sitting between them. The CDR3 DNA sequence: TGTGCCAGCAGGGGGCTTTTGGGCAATGAGCAGTTCTTC. Its translation: CASRGLLGNEQFF.

The genes are TRBV2 and TRBJ2-3, with TRBD2 matching over 8 bases. CDR3 length: 15 amino acids. The V and J ends lost 7 bases and 4 bases, in that order; junction bases with no gene match: 10. Germline CDR1 SNHLY, CDR2 FYNNEI. CDR3 amino acids: CASTLGLAAADTQYF. The DNA for the CDR3 is TGTGCCAGCACCCTAGGACTAGCAGCGGCAGATACGCAGTATTTT.

V usage is TRBV14 and J usage is TRBJ1-4; TRBD1 matches at 8 bases. The V gene end was trimmed by 4 bases and the J gene end by 4 bases; junction bases not matched to a gene: 2. The CDR3 has 14 residues. The germline gives CDR1 SGHDN, CDR2 FVKESK. CDR3 DNA: TGTGCCAGCAGCCCTACAGGGGGTAATGAAAAACTGTTTTTT. Amino acid sequence: CASSPTGGNEKLFF. The whole variable domain, filled in from reference TRBV14 and TRBJ1-4, reads EAGVTQFPSHSVIEKGQTVTLRCDPISGHDNLYWYRRVMGKEIKFLLHFVKESKQDESGMPNNRFLAERTGGTYSTLKVQPAELEDSGVYFCASSPTGGNEKLFFGSGTQLSVL.

This rearrangement joins TRBV7-9 to TRBJ1-2; D unclear. The CDR3 runs to 12 residues. Germline lookup yields CDR1 SEHNR and CDR2 FQNEAQ (reference sequence). V gave up 1 base and J gave up 8 bases, with 8 bases separating them. The CDR3 here is CASSLGQAGYTF. For the CDR3, the DNA is TGTGCCAGCAGCTTAGGTCAGGCGGGCTACACCTTC.

The chain uses TRBV19 and TRBJ1-2; a weak D match, TRBD1 (5 bases). V was shortened by 4 bases and J by 6 bases, with 15 bases between the two germline ends. The germline V gene encodes CDR1 LNHDA and CDR2 SQIVND (reference sequence). The CDR3 has 14 residues. The CDR3 sequence is CASSTRVAVDGYTF. Written as DNA, the CDR3 is TGTGCCAGTAGTACCAGGGTGGCGGTGGATGGCTACACCTTC.

The chain couples TRBV7-8 to TRBJ1-5; D remains unclear. Trimming took off 3 bases at V and 5 bases at J, with 14 bases between the two ends. This CDR3 spans 15 amino acids. Germline CDR1 reads SGHVS; CDR2 reads FQNEAQ. The CDR3 region is CASSFFATEDQPQHF. The CDR3 region has the DNA TGTGCCAGCAGCTTTTTCGCTACTGAGGATCAGCCCCAGCATTTT.

The chain joins TRBV4-3 to TRBJ2-1, with 8 bases that match TRBD1. The length of the CDR3 is 16 residues. V was clipped by 5 bases and J by 1 base; unmatched bases: 7. Germline V CDR1 and CDR2: LGHNA, YSLEER. The CDR3 bases are TGCGCCAGCAGCAGGACAGGGAGAGGTTCCTACAATGAGCAGTTCTTC. This codes for CASSRTGRGSYNEQFF.